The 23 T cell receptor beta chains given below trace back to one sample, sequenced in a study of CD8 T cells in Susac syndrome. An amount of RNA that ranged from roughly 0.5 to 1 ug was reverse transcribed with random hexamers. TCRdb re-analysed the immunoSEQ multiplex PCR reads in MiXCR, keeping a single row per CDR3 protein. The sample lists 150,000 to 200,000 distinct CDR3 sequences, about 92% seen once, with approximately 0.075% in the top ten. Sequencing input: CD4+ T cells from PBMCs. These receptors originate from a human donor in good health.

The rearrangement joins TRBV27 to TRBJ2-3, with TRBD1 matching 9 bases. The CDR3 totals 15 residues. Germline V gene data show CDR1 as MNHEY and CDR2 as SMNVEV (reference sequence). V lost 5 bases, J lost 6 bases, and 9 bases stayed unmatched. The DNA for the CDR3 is TGTGCCAGCAGTCCCGTTAACAGGGGGCCGGATACGCAGTATTTT. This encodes CASSPVNRGPDTQYF.

CDR3 DNA: TGCGCCAGCAGCTTGCCCAGGGGCGATTCACCCCTCCACTTT. Amino acid sequence: CASSLPRGDSPLHF. The rearrangement joins TRBV5-1 to TRBJ1-6; D may be TRBD1 (6 bases). The CDR3 contains 14 residues. V was cut by 1 base and J by 8 bases, with 10 bases left in between. The germline V gene has CDR1 SGHRS and CDR2 YFSETQ.

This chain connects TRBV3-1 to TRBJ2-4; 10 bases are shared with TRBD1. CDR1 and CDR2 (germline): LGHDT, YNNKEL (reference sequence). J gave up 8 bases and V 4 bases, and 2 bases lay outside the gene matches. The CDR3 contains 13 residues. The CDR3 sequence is CASSRQGAYIQYF. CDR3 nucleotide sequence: TGTGCCAGCAGCCGACAGGGGGCGTACATTCAGTACTTC.

The CDR3 loop reads CASSTGTRGPNEQFF. CDR3 DNA sequence: TGTGCCAGCAGTACCGGGACTAGGGGCCCCAATGAGCAGTTCTTC. The chain is built from TRBV6-1 and TRBJ2-1, with 8 bases lining up with TRBD2. The length of the CDR3 is 15 residues. Germline trimming cut 5 bases from V and 6 bases from J; bases unmatched to any gene: 9. Germline values: CDR1 MNHNS, CDR2 SASEGT.

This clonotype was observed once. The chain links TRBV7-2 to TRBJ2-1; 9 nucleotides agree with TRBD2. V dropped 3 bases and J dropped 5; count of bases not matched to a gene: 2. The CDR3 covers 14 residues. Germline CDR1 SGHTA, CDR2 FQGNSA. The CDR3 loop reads CASSFIAGDNEQFF. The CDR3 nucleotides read TGTGCCAGCAGCTTTATAGCGGGAGACAATGAGCAGTTCTTC.

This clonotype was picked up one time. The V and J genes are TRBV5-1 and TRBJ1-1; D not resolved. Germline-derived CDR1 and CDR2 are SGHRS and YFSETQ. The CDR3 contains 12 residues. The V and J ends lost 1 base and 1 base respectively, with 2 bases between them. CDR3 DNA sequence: TGCGCCAGCAGCTTGTCGAACACTGAAGCTTTCTTT. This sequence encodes CASSLSNTEAFF.

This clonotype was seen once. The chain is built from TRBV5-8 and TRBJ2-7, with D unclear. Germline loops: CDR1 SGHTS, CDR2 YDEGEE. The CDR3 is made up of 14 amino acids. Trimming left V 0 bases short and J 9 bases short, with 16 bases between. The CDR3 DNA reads TGTGCCAGCAGCTTGGTGGGGTCGTTGAATGGGCAGTACTTC. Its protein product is CASSLVGSLNGQYF.

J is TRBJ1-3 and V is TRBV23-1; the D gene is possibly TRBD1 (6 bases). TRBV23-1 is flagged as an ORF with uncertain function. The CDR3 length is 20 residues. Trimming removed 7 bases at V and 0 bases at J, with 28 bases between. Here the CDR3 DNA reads TGCGCCAGCAAAAGATTACCGGGACAAACTAAAACAAGCTCTGGAAACACCATATATTTT. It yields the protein CASKRLPGQTKTSSGNTIYF.

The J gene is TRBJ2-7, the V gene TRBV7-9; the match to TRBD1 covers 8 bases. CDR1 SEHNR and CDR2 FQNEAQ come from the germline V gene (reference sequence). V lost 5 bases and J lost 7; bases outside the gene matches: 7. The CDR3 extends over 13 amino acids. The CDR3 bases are TGTGCCAGCAGCCTCACAGGGGGAAGAGAGCAGTACTTC. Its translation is CASSLTGGREQYF. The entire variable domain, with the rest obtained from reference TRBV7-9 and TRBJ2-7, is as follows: DTGVSQNPRHKITKRGQNVTFRCDPISEHNRLYWYRQTLGQGPEFLTYFQNEAQLEKSRLLSDRFSAERPKGSFSTLEIQRTEQGDSAMYLCASSLTGGREQYFGPGTRLTVT.

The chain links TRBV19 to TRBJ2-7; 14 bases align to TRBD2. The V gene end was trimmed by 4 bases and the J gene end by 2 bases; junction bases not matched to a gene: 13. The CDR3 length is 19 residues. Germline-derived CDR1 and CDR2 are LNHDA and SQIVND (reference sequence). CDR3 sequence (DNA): TGTGCCAGTAGTAGTTTTCCGGGACTAGCGGGAGCGGGGACCTACGAGCAGTACTTC. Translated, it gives CASSSFPGLAGAGTYEQYF. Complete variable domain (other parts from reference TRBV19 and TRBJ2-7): DGGITQSPKYLFRKEGQNVTLSCEQNLNHDAMYWYRQDPGQGLRLIYYSQIVNDFQKGDIAEGYSVSREKKESFPLTVTSAQKNPTAFYLCASSSFPGLAGAGTYEQYFGPGTRLTVT.

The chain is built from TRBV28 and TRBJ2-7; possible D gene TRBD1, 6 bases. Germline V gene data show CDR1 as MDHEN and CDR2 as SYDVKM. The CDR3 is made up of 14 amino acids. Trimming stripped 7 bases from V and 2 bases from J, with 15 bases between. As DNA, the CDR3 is TGTGCCAGCAACTCCTTACAGGGTACCTACGAGCAGTACTTC. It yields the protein CASNSLQGTYEQYF.

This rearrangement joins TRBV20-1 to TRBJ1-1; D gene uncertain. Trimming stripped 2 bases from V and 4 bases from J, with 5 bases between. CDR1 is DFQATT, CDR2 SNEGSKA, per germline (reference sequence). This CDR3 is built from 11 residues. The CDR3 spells CSARSITEAFF. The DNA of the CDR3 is TGCAGTGCTAGATCCATCACTGAAGCTTTCTTT.

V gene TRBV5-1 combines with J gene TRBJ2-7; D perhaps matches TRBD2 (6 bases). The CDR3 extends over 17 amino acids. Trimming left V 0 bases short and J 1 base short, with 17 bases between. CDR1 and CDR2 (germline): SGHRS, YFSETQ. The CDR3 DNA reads TGCGCCAGCAGCTTGGACGACGGGGCGGGACCATCCTACGAGCAGTACTTC. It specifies CASSLDDGAGPSYEQYF.

CDR3 protein: CASSQEKGIAQYF. CDR3 coding DNA: TGCGCCAGCAGCCAAGAAAAGGGTATAGCGCAGTATTTT. V is TRBV4-3 and J is TRBJ2-3; no firm D call. Trimming removed 0 bases from V and 10 bases from J, with 11 bases in between. Germline V gene lookup returns CDR1 LGHNA and CDR2 YSLEER. The CDR3 consists of 13 residues.

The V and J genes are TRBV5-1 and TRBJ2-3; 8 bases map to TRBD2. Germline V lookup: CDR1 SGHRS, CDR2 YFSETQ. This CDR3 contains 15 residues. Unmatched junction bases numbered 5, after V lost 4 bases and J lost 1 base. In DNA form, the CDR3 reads TGCGCCAGCAGCCATAGCGGGACGGGCACAGATACGCAGTATTTT. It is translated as CASSHSGTGTDTQYF.

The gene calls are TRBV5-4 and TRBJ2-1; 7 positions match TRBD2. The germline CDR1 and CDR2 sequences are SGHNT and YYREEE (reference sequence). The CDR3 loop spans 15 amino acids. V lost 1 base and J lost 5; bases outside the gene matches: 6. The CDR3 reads CASSLPSGVNNEQFF. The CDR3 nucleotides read TGTGCCAGCAGCTTGCCTAGCGGCGTTAACAATGAGCAGTTCTTC.

The CDR3 DNA follows: TGTGCCAGCAGCGAATACGCGAGCTCCTACGAGCAGTACTTC. Amino acids: CASSEYASSYEQYF. The chain links TRBV11-2 to TRBJ2-7; D remains ambiguous. V dropped 5 bases and J dropped 0 bases, with 11 bases sitting between them. The CDR3 covers 14 residues. In germline, CDR1 is SGHAT, CDR2 FQNNGV.

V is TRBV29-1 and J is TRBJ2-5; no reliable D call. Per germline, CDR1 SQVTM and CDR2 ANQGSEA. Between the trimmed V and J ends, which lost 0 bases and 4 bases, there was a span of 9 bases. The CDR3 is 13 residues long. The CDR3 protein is CSVEDLRAETQYF. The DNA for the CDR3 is TGCAGCGTTGAAGATCTTAGGGCAGAGACCCAGTACTTC.

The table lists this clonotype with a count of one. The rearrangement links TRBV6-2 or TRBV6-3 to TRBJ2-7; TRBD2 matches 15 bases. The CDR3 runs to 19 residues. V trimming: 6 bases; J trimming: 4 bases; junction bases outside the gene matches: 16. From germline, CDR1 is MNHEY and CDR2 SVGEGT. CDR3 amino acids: CASSQSPPGLAGGPYEQYF. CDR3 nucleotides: TGTGCCAGCAGCCAATCCCCTCCGGGACTAGCGGGAGGTCCTTACGAGCAGTACTTC.

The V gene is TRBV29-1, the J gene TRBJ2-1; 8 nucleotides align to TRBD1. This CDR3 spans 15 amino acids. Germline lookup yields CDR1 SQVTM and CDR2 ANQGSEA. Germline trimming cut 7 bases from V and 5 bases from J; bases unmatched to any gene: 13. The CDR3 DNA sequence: TGCAGCGCCCAGGTTCCAGGGGGCGAGAACAATGAGCAGTTCTTC. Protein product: CSAQVPGGENNEQFF.

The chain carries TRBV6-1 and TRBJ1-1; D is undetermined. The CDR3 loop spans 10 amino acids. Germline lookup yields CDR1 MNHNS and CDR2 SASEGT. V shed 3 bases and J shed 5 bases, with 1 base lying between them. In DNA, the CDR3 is TGTGCCAGCAGTGATACTGAAGCTTTCTTT. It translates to CASSDTEAFF.

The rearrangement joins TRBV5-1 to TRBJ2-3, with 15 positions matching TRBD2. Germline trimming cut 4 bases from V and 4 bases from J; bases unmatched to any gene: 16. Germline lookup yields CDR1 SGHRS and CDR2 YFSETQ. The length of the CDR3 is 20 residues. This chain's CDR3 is CASSVQGLAGGRGAADTQYF. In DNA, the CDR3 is TGCGCCAGCAGCGTCCAGGGACTAGCGGGAGGAAGGGGTGCGGCAGATACGCAGTATTTT.

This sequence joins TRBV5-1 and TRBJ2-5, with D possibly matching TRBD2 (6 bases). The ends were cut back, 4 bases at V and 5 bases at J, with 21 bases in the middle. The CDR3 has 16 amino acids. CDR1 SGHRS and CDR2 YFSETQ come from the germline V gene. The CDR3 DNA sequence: TGCGCCAGCAGCCAGCAGGGTCGCGGGATAGGGGAGACCCAGTACTTC. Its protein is CASSQQGRGIGETQYF.